This TCR beta chain is drawn from a study of OX40 agonist ivuxolimab in advanced cancers. General study points: Low normalized T-cell clonal expansion was also seen in some nonresponders.

Germline CDR1 is SNHLY and CDR2 is FYNNEI. The CDR3 loop spans 19 amino acids. Here immunoSEQ multiplex PCR was the method, and the copy in TCRdb shows in-frame clones only, minus some. The sample lists tens of thousands of clones; more than 75% were seen once. With regard to this clone: What it recognizes is unknown. At one boundary the junction diverges from the germline segment, which might be a read error.

Any history of autoimmune disease or systemic immunosuppression disqualified patients. This TCR came from an adult with an advanced solid tumor such as melanoma, head and neck, liver or kidney cancer. The specimen comprised CD4+ or CD8+ T cells sorted from blood, sampled in a trial of the OX40 agonist ivuxolimab. The chain is built from TRBV2 and TRBJ2-5; TRBD2 matches 14 bases. The CDR3 DNA reads as TGTGCCAGCAGTGCTGGGACTAGCGGGAGAATATGGAGGCAAGAGATCCAGTACTTC. It specifies CASSAGTSGRIWRQEIQYF.